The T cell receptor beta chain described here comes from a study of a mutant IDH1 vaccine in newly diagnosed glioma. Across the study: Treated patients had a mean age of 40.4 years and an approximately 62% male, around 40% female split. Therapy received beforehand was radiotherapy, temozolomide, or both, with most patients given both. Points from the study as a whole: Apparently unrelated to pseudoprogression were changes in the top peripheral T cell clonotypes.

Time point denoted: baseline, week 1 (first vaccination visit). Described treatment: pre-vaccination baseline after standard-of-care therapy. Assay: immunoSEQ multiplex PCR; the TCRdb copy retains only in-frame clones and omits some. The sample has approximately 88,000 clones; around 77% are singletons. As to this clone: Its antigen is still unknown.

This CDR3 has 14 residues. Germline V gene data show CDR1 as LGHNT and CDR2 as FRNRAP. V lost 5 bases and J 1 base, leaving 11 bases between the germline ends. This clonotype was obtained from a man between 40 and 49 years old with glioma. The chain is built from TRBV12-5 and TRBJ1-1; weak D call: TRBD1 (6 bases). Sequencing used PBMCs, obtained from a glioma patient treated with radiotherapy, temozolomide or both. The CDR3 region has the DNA TGTGCTAGTGGTACGGGGACAACGAACACTGAAGCTTTCTTT. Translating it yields CASGTGTTNTEAFF. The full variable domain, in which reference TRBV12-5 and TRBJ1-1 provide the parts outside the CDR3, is DARVTQTPRHKVTEMGQEVTMRCQPILGHNTVFWYRQTMMQGLELLAYFRNRAPLDDSGMPKDRFSAEMPDATLATLKIQPSEPRDSAVYFCASGTGTTNTEAFFGQGTRLTVV.